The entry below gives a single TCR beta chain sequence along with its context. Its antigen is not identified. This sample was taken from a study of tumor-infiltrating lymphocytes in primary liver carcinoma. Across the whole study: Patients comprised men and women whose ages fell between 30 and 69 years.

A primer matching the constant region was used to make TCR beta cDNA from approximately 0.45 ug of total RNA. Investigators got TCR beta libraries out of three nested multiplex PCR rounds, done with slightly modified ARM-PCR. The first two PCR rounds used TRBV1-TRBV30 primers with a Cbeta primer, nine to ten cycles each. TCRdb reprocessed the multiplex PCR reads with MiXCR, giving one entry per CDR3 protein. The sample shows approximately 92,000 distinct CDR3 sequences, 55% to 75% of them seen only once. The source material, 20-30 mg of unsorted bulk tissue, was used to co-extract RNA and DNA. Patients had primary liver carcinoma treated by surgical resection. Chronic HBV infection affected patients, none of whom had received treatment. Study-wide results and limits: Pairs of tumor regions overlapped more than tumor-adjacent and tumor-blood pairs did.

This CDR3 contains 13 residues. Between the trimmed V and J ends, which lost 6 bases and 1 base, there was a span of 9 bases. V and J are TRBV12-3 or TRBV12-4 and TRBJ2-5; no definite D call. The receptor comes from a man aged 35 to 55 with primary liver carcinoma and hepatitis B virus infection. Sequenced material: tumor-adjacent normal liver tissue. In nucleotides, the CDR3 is TGTGCCAGCAGCTGGATAGGCCAAGAGACCCAGTACTTC. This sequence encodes CASSWIGQETQYF.